The subject of this entry is one T cell receptor beta chain. This sample was taken from a study of OX40 agonist ivuxolimab in advanced cancers. Across the study: People who had prior anti-PD-1, anti-PD-L1 or anti-CTLA-4 therapy could take part, and around 40% had some. There were three patients with partial responses, one having hepatocellular carcinoma and two cutaneous melanoma.

Sequencing used immunoSEQ multiplex PCR; TCRdb keeps in-frame clones, though not all of them. The table records fewer than 20,000 clones, roughly 90% of them present only once. The starting material was CD4+ or CD8+ T cells sorted from blood, obtained in a trial of the OX40 agonist ivuxolimab. The receptor was isolated from an adult with an advanced solid tumor such as melanoma, head and neck, liver or kidney cancer.

The CDR3 nucleotides are TGTGCCAGCAGACGGAGCGGGAGGTCCTACAATGAGCAGTTCTTC. It encodes CASRRSGRSYNEQFF. This sequence joins TRBV13 and TRBJ2-1; TRBD2 agrees at 9 bases. The CDR3 covers 15 residues. Germline CDR1 is PRHDT and CDR2 is FYEKMQ (reference sequence). J was trimmed by 1 base and V by 6 bases; bases with no gene match: 4.